Reported below is one T cell receptor (beta chain). The entry originates in a study of cytomegalovirus exposure and HLA in healthy donors. The CDR3 is 13 amino acids. With V trimmed by 5 bases and J by 4 bases, 4 bases remained unmatched. Germline-derived CDR1 and CDR2 are MDHEN and SYDVKM. The PCR contained 60 Vbeta and 13 Jbeta primers. Only in-frame clones appear in the TCRdb table, and some are missing; sequencing was by immunoSEQ multiplex PCR. The data hold about 59,000 clones, with roughly 75% observed a single time. This TCR was recovered from a man between 25 and 39 years old in good health and CMV-seropositive. The sample consisted of PBMCs. The chain employs TRBV28 and TRBJ1-1; 7 nucleotides line up with TRBD1. CDR3 bases: TGTGCCAGCAGTCTGGGACAGATCACTGAAGCTTTCTTT. Protein sequence: CASSLGQITEAFF.